This passage covers 26 T cell receptor beta chains from one sample sequenced in a study of spatial heterogeneity in lung cancer. Time point specified: blood at routine non-recurrence follow-up after resection. TCRdb recomputed calls from the 5' RACE reads with MiXCR, one row per CDR3 protein. Counted here are under 150,000 distinct CDR3 sequences, under 14% occurring once; the ten biggest clones make up around 24%. This material consisted of PBMCs, taken at follow-up. The receptors here all came from a female donor with early-stage non-small cell lung cancer.

This clonotype was counted at least ten times. The chain has TRBV11-2 and TRBJ2-2; no firm D call. The V end was cut by 5 bases, the J end by 4 bases, with 8 bases between. The CDR3 spans 13 residues. CDR1 and CDR2 from the germline V gene are SGHAT and FQNNGV. The CDR3 reads CASSPARTGELFF. Written as DNA, the CDR3 is TGTGCCAGCAGCCCCGCCCGCACCGGGGAGCTGTTTTTT.

The V call is TRBV19, the J call TRBJ1-2; no firm D call. Looked up from germline, CDR1 is LNHDA and CDR2 is SQIVND (reference sequence). The CDR3 has 15 residues. V was clipped by 5 bases and J by 0 bases, with 13 bases between them. CDR3 in DNA: TGTGCCAGTAGTGGTCGGAGCCTAGCTAACTATGGCTACACCTTC. Its protein product is CASSGRSLANYGYTF.

As for this clonotype: A much larger clone lies one base from this, so it may be a read error. This rearrangement joins TRBV12-3 or TRBV12-4 to TRBJ1-5; D might be TRBD1 (5 bases). The CDR3 contains 12 residues. In DNA, the CDR3 is TGTGCCGGCAGTTTATCAGGGCAGCCCCAGCATTTT. Translating gives CAGSLSGQPQHF.

The table lists this clonotype with many counts. The J gene is TRBJ1-1, the V gene TRBV19; 9 bases fit TRBD1. Germline V gene sequence: CDR1 LNHDA, CDR2 SQIVND (reference sequence). Trimming cost V 5 bases and J 10 bases; bases outside gene matches: 17. CDR3 size: 16 residues. As DNA, the CDR3 is TGTGCCAGTAGTGACTCTCCGGGACAGGGTGTGGTGATAGCTTTCTTT. It specifies CASSDSPGQGVVIAFF.

This clonotype has more than one count but fewer than ten. CDR3 in amino acids: CASSWMEYNEQFF. In nucleotides, the CDR3 is TGTGCCAGCAGTTGGATGGAATACAATGAGCAGTTCTTC. This rearrangement joins TRBV6-2 or TRBV6-3 to TRBJ2-1; D unresolved. This CDR3 comprises 13 residues. Trimming took off 4 bases at V and 4 bases at J, with 8 bases between the two ends. Germline V gene sequence: CDR1 MNHEY, CDR2 SVGEGT.

This clonotype was observed a handful of times. The V gene is TRBV12-3 or TRBV12-4, the J gene TRBJ1-1, with no clear D. The CDR3 spans 13 residues. V was pared by 7 bases and J by 6 bases, with 15 bases between. Here the CDR3 DNA reads TGTGCCAGCACCATTGAAAGGGCCCCTGAAGCTTTCTTT. This sequence encodes CASTIERAPEAFF.

A few counts support this clonotype. V usage is TRBV19 and J usage is TRBJ2-1, with D perhaps assigned TRBD1 or TRBD2 (6 bases each). The germline V and J ends were trimmed by 8 bases and 1 base, with 12 bases remaining between them. This CDR3 comprises 14 residues. Germline V gene sequence: CDR1 LNHDA, CDR2 SQIVND (reference sequence). The CDR3 nucleotides read TGTGCCAGTTGCCAAGGGGGGTCCTACAATGAGCAGTTCTTC. Translated: CASCQGGSYNEQFF.

This clonotype showed up many times. The genes are TRBV12-3 or TRBV12-4 and TRBJ1-6, with 12 bases that match TRBD1. V was pared by 6 bases and J by 6 bases, with 6 bases of the junction left unmatched. This CDR3 region has 16 residues. The CDR3 DNA reads as TGTGCCAGCAGCCTGGGACAGGGGGCTGGTAATTCACCCCTCCACTTT. Translated: CASSLGQGAGNSPLHF.

This clonotype appeared a single time. CDR3: CASSSLSVDTQYF. Here the CDR3 DNA reads TGTGCCAGCAGCTCGCTCTCGGTAGATACGCAGTATTTT. The chain couples TRBV11-3 to TRBJ2-3; unclear D gene. Trimming took off 4 bases at V and 5 bases at J, with 10 bases between the two ends. CDR1 SGHNT and CDR2 YENEEA come from the germline V gene. CDR3 length: 13 residues. The full variable domain, rest sourced from reference TRBV11-3 and TRBJ2-3, is EAGVVQSPRYKIIEKKQPVAFWCNPISGHNTLYWYLQNLGQGPELLIRYENEEAVDDSQLPKDRFSAERLKGVDSTLKIQPAELGDSAVYLCASSSLSVDTQYFGPGTRLTVL.

This clonotype showed up many times. The V and J genes are TRBV27 and TRBJ2-3; D is perhaps TRBD2 (6 bases). Trimming took 7 bases from V and 0 from J, leaving 11 bases between them. Germline-derived CDR1 and CDR2 are MNHEY and SMNVEV (reference sequence). The CDR3 has 14 residues. Here the CDR3 DNA reads TGTGCCAGCAATAGGCGGGGAAGCACAGATACGCAGTATTTT. Protein product: CASNRRGSTDTQYF.

This chain links TRBV9 with TRBJ2-3; the D is unclear. The CDR3 spans 12 residues. V was pared by 0 bases and J by 5 bases, with 4 bases between. Germline V gene lookup returns CDR1 SGDLS and CDR2 YYNGEE. In DNA, the CDR3 is TGTGCCAGCAGCGTAGCGAGAGATACGCAGTATTTT. Amino acid sequence: CASSVARDTQYF.

The chain employs TRBV28 and TRBJ2-2, with D possibly being TRBD1 or TRBD2 (5 bases each). The V gene's germline CDR1 is MDHEN and CDR2 SYDVKM. There are 13 residues in the CDR3. Trimming shortened V by 6 bases and J by 4 bases, and 9 bases separated the two germline ends. CDR3: CASRRGGTGELFF. The CDR3 region has the DNA TGTGCCAGCAGGAGGGGCGGCACCGGGGAGCTGTTTTTT.

This clonotype was detected ten times or more. The chain recombines TRBV19 with TRBJ2-3; D possibly uses TRBD1 or TRBD2 (6 bases each). Germline V gene data show CDR1 as LNHDA and CDR2 as SQIVND (reference sequence). Trimming removed 3 bases from V and 0 bases from J, with 13 bases in between. This CDR3 is built from 16 residues. The CDR3, as DNA: TGTGCCAGTAGTATGGGGGGCCGGGGAAGCACAGATACGCAGTATTTT. It yields the protein CASSMGGRGSTDTQYF.

V gene TRBV15 combines with J gene TRBJ2-1; D is undetermined. Germline assignment: CDR1 LNHNV and CDR2 YYDKDF (reference sequence). V lost 0 bases to trimming and J lost 5 bases, with 8 bases between them. The CDR3 length is 14 residues. The DNA of the CDR3 is TGTGCCACCAGCAGAGATAAGGGTAACAATGAGCAGTTCTTC. This sequence encodes CATSRDKGNNEQFF.

For the CDR3, the DNA is TGTGCCAGCAGTGAGGGGGGAAGGGCCCTCGATCAGCCCCAGCATTTT. Translation: CASSEGGRALDQPQHF. The chain links TRBV2 to TRBJ1-5; perhaps TRBD1 as D (5 bases). The germline V gene has CDR1 SNHLY and CDR2 FYNNEI. Trimming took 3 bases from V and 5 from J, leaving 17 bases between them. The CDR3 sequence is 16 residues long.

Only a few counts were recorded for this clonotype. The rearrangement joins TRBV29-1 to TRBJ1-4, with D maybe TRBD1 (6 bases). V was pared by 4 bases and J by 8 bases, with 11 bases between. This CDR3 has 12 amino acids. In germline, CDR1 is SQVTM, CDR2 ANQGSEA. This CDR3 reads CSVGPQGEKLFF. The CDR3 coding sequence is TGCAGCGTTGGACCCCAGGGGGAAAAACTGTTTTTT.

This clonotype was observed once. The V gene is TRBV7-9, the J gene TRBJ2-7; 9 nucleotides match TRBD2. CDR1 and CDR2 (germline): SEHNR, FQNEAQ (reference sequence). The CDR3 covers 14 residues. The J segment lost 3 bases and the V segment lost 5 bases, leaving 5 bases of the junction unmatched. The CDR3, as DNA: TGTGCCAGCAGCATTAGCGGGAGAAACTACGAGCAGTACTTC. Encoded protein: CASSISGRNYEQYF.

This chain joins TRBV18 and TRBJ2-5; 11 nucleotides agree with TRBD1. Germline CDR1 is KGHSH and CDR2 is LQKENI. The J segment lost 4 bases and the V segment lost 3 bases, leaving 4 bases of the junction unmatched. This CDR3 is 15 amino acids long. The DNA for the CDR3 is TGTGCCAGCTCACCCAGGACAGGGGGCACAGAGACCCAGTACTTC. Its translation: CASSPRTGGTETQYF.

The table lists this clonotype with a few counts. This chain links TRBV9 with TRBJ2-3; no firm D call. Germline V CDR1 and CDR2: SGDLS, YYNGEE. V lost 0 bases and J lost 1, with 6 bases in between. CDR3 length: 14 residues. The CDR3 bases are TGTGCCAGCAGCGTAGAGGCCCGCACAGATACGCAGTATTTT. It yields the protein CASSVEARTDTQYF.

This clonotype came up many times. The rearrangement links TRBV20-1 to TRBJ2-7; TRBD1 might be the D (5 bases). Germline lookup yields CDR1 DFQATT and CDR2 SNEGSKA (reference sequence). The ends were cut back, 0 bases at V and 4 bases at J, with 19 bases in the middle. This CDR3 region has 16 residues. The CDR3 here is CSAREPSPGFRYEQYF. CDR3 bases: TGCAGTGCTAGAGAACCCTCCCCAGGGTTCCGTTACGAGCAGTACTTC.

This clonotype has more than one count but fewer than ten. This chain uses TRBV19 with TRBJ2-3, with D possibly being TRBD1 (6 bases). Per the germline V gene, CDR1 is LNHDA and CDR2 is SQIVND (reference sequence). The CDR3 is 14 residues long. V was trimmed by 6 bases and J by 1 base, leaving 11 bases between them. This chain's CDR3 is CASRLDRRTDTQYF. CDR3 in DNA: TGTGCCAGTAGGTTGGACAGACGCACAGATACGCAGTATTTT.

In this sample, this clonotype turned up a few times. The CDR3 sequence: CASSYELSGSTGELFF. CDR3 DNA sequence: TGTGCCAGCAGTTACGAACTGAGCGGGTCCACCGGGGAGCTGTTTTTT. The V call is TRBV6-5, the J call TRBJ2-2; weak D call: TRBD2 (6 bases). This CDR3 has 16 amino acids. Between the trimmed V and J ends, which lost 2 bases and 4 bases, there was a span of 14 bases. Germline loops: CDR1 MNHEY, CDR2 SVGAGI.

This clonotype appeared many times. The J gene is TRBJ1-5, the V gene TRBV28, with 7 bases matching TRBD1. The ends lost 6 bases at V and 6 bases at J; junction bases unmatched: 5. The CDR3 length is 13 residues. CDR1 MDHEN and CDR2 SYDVKM come from the germline V gene. The CDR3 sequence: CASRTGVLQPQHF. As DNA, the CDR3 is TGTGCCAGCAGAACAGGGGTGCTTCAGCCCCAGCATTTT.

This clonotype came up a few times. The rearrangement joins TRBV24-1 to TRBJ1-5; D gene uncertain. Between the trimmed V and J ends, which lost 5 bases and 3 bases, there was a span of 13 bases. From germline, CDR1 is KGHDR and CDR2 SFDVKD. There are 15 residues in the CDR3. In DNA form, the CDR3 reads TGTGCCACCAGTGTCCGGGCTGAATTCAATCAGCCCCAGCATTTT. Amino acid sequence: CATSVRAEFNQPQHF.

V usage is TRBV2 and J usage is TRBJ2-7, with 9 positions matching TRBD2. This CDR3 spans 14 amino acids. Germline V gives CDR1 SNHLY, CDR2 FYNNEI. The junction had 3 bases not matched to a gene; V was cut back by 4 bases and J by 2 bases. CDR3 amino acids: CASSGLAATYEQYF. For the CDR3, the DNA is TGTGCCAGCAGTGGACTAGCGGCCACCTACGAGCAGTACTTC.

A few counts support this clonotype. The V gene is TRBV18, the J gene TRBJ1-6; the match to TRBD1 covers 10 bases. V was pared by 1 base and J by 0 bases, with 9 bases of the junction left unmatched. Germline V lookup: CDR1 KGHSH, CDR2 LQKENI. The CDR3 contains 20 residues. CDR3 region: CASSPRQGQGLSSYNSPLHF. DNA of the CDR3: TGTGCCAGCTCACCACGTCAGGGACAGGGGCTTAGCTCCTATAATTCACCCCTCCACTTT.